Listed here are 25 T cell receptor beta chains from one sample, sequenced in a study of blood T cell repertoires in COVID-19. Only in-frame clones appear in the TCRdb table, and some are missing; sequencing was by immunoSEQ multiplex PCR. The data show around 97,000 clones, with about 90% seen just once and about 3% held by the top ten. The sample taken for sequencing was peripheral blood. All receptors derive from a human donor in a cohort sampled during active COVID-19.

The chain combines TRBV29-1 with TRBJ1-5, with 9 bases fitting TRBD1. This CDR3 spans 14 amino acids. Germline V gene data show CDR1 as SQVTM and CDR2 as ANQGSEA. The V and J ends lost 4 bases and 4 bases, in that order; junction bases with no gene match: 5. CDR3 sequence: CSVGLGQGNQPQHF. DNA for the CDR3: TGCAGCGTTGGACTCGGACAGGGGAATCAGCCCCAGCATTTT. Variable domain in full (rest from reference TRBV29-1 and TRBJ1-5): SAVISQKPSRDICQRGTSLTIQCQVDSQVTMMFWYRQQPGQSLTLIATANQGSEATYESGFVIDKFPISRPNLTFSTLTVSNMSPEDSSIYLCSVGLGQGNQPQHFGDGTRLSIL.

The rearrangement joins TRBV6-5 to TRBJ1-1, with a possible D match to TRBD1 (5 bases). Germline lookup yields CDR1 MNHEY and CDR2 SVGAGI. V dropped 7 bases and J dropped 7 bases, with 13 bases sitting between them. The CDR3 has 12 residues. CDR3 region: CASTPHRGEAFF. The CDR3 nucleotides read TGTGCCAGCACCCCCCATAGGGGTGAAGCTTTCTTT.

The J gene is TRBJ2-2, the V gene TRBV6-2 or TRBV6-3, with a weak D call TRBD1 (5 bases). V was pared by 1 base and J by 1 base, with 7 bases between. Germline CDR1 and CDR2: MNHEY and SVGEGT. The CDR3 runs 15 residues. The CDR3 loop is CASSYYTGNTGELFF. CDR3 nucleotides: TGTGCCAGCAGTTACTATACAGGGAACACCGGGGAGCTGTTTTTT.

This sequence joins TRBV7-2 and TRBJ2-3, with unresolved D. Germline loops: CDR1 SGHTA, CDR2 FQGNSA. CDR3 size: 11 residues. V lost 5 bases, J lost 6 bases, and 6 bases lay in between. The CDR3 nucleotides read TGTGCCAGCAGCGCCGCGGATACGCAGTATTTT. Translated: CASSAADTQYF.

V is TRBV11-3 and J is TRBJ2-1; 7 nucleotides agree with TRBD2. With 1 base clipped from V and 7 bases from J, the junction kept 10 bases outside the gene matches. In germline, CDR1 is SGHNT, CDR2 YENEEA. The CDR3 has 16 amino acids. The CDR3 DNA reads TGTGCCAGCAGCTTAGGGTCGACGGGAGGCTTAAATGAGCAGTTCTTC. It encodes CASSLGSTGGLNEQFF.

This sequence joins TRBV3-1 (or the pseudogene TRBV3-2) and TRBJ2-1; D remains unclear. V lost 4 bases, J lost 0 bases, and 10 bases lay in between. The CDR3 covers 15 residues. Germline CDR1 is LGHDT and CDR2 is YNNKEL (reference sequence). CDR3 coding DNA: TGTGCCAGCAGCCCATCCTACGGCTCCTACAATGAGCAGTTCTTC. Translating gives CASSPSYGSYNEQFF.

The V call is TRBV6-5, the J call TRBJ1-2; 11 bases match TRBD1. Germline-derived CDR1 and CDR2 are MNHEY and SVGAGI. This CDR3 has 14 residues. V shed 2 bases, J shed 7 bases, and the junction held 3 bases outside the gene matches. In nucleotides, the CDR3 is TGTGCCAGCAGTTACACCGGACAGGGGGCTGGCTACACCTTC. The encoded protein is CASSYTGQGAGYTF.

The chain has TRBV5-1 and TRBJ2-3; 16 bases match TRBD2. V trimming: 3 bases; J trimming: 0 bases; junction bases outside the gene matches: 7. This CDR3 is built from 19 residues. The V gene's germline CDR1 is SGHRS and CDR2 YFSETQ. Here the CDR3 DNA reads TGCGCCAGCAGCTATCGTCGGGGACTAGCGGGGGGGAGCACAGATACGCAGTATTTT. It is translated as CASSYRRGLAGGSTDTQYF.

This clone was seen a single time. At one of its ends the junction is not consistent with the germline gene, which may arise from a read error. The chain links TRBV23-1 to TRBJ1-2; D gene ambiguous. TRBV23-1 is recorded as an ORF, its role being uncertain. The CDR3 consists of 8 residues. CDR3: CASSPCYF. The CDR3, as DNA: TGCGCCAGCAGTCCCTGTTACTTC.

The chain's CDR3 is CASSSTGGLNQPQHF. The CDR3 DNA follows: TGTGCCAGCAGCTCGACAGGGGGTTTGAATCAGCCCCAGCATTTT. This sequence joins TRBV7-2 and TRBJ1-5, with 9 bases lining up with TRBD1. This CDR3 has 15 residues. Trimming removed 4 bases from V and 4 bases from J; junction bases left unmatched: 5. Germline CDR1 reads SGHTA; CDR2 reads FQGNSA.

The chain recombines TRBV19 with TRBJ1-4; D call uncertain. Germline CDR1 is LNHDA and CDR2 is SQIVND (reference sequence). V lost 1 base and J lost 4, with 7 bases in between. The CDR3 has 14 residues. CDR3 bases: TGTGCCAGTAGTATAGTGGCCTTTAATGAAAAACTGTTTTTT. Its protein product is CASSIVAFNEKLFF.

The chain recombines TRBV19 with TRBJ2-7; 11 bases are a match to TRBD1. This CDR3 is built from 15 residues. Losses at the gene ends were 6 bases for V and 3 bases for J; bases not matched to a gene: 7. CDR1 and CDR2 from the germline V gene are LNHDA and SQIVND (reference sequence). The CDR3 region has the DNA TGTGCCAGTAGGATCCGGGACAGGGGGAGCTACGAGCAGTACTTC. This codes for CASRIRDRGSYEQYF.

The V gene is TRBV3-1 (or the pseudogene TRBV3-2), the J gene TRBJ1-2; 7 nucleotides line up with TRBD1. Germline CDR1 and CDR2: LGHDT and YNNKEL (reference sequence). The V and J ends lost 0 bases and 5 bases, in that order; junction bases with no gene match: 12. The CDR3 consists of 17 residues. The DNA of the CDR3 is TGTGCCAGCAGCCAAGACTTGCTAGGGGGCAAGAAGTATGGCTACACCTTC. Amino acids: CASSQDLLGGKKYGYTF.

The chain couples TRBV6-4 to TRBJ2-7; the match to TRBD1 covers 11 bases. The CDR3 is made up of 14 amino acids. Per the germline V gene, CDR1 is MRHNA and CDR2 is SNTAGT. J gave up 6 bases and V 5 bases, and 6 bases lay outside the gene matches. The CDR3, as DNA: TGTGCCAGCAGTCGGGACAGGGGGGCCTCCGAGCAGTACTTC. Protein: CASSRDRGASEQYF.

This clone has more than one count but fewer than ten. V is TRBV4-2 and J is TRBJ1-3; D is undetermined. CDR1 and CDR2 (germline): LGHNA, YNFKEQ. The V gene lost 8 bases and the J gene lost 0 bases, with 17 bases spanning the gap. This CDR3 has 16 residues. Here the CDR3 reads CASRPEGTYSGNTIYF. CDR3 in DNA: TGTGCCAGCCGACCCGAGGGAACTTACTCTGGAAACACCATATATTTT.

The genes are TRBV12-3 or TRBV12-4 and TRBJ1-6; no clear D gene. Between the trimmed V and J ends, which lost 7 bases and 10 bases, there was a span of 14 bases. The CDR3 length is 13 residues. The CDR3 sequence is CASTYRGGSPLHF. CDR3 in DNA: TGTGCCAGCACCTACCGAGGTGGGTCACCCCTCCACTTT.

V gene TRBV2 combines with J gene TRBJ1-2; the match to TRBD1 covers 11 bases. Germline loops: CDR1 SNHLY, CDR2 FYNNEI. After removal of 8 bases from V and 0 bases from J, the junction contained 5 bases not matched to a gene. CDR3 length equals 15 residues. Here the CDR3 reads CASGDRGVANYGYTF. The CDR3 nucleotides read TGTGCCAGCGGGGACAGGGGGGTGGCTAACTATGGCTACACCTTC.

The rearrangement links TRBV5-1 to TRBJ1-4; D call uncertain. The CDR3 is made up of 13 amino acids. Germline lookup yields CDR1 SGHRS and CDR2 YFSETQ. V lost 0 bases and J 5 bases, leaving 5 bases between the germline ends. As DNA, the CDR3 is TGCGCCAGCAGCTTGGCCCTAAATGAAAAACTGTTTTTT. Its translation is CASSLALNEKLFF.

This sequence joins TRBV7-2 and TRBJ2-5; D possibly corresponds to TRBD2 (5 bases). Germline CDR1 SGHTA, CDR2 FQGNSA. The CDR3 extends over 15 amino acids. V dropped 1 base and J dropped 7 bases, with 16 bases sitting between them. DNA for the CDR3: TGTGCCAGCAGCTTAGTTAGGCAGGCCCGGGGGACCCAGTACTTC. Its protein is CASSLVRQARGTQYF.

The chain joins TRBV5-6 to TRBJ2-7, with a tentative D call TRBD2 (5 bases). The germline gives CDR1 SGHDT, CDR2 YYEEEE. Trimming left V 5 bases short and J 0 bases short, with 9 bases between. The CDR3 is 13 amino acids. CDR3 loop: CASRRAHSYEQYF. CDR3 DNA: TGTGCCAGCAGGCGGGCGCACTCCTACGAGCAGTACTTC. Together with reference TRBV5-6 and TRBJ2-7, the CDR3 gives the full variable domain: DAGVTQSPTHLIKTRGQQVTLRCSPKSGHDTVSWYQQALGQGPQFIFQYYEEEERQRGNFPDRFSGHQFPNYSSELNVNALLLGDSALYLCASRRAHSYEQYFGPGTRLTVT.

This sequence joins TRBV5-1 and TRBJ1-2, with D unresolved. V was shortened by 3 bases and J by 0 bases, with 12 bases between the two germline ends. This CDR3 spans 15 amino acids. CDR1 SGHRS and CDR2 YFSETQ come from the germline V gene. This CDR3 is CASSSEERSNYGYTF. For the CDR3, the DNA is TGCGCCAGCAGCTCCGAAGAACGGTCTAACTATGGCTACACCTTC.

The CDR3 sequence is CASSRDRVVYGYTF. In DNA form, the CDR3 reads TGTGCCAGCAGTCGCGACAGGGTGGTCTATGGCTACACCTTC. V usage is TRBV6-5 and J usage is TRBJ1-2, with 7 bases that match TRBD1. Trimming took 5 bases from V and 4 from J; bases not matched to a gene: 7. The CDR3 is 14 amino acids. Germline CDR1 is MNHEY and CDR2 is SVGAGI.

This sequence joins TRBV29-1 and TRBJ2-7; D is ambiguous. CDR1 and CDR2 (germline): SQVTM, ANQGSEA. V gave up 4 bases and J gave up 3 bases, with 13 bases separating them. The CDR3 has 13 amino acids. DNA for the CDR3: TGCAGCGTTGCCACACCCTCAATCTACGAGCAGTACTTC. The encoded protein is CSVATPSIYEQYF.

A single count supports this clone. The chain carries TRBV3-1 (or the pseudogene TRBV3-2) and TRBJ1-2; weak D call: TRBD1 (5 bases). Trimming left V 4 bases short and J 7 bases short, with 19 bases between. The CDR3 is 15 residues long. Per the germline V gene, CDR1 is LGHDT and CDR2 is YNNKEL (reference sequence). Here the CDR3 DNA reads TGTGCCAGCAGCCCAGCTGGGGCGCCGGTTTCTGGCTACACCTTC. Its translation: CASSPAGAPVSGYTF.

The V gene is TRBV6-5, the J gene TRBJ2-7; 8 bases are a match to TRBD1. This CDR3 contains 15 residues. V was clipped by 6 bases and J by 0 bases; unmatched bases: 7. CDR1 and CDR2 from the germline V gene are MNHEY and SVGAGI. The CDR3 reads CASRGQGGGSYEQYF. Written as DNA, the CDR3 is TGTGCCAGCAGAGGACAGGGAGGAGGCTCCTACGAGCAGTACTTC.